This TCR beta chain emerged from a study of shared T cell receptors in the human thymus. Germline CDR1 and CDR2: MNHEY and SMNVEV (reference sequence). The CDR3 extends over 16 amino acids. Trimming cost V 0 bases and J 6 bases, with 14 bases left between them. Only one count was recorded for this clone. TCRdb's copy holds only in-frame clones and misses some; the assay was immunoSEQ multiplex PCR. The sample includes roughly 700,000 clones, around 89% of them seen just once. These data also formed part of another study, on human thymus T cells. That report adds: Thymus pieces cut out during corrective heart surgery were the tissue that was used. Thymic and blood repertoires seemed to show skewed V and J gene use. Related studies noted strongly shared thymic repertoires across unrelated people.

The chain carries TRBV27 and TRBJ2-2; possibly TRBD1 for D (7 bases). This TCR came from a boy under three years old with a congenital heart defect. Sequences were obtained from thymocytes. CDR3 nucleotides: TGTGCCAGCAGTTTATCGTGGAGGGGGCGGCCCGGGGAGCTGTTTTTT. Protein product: CASSLSWRGRPGELFF.